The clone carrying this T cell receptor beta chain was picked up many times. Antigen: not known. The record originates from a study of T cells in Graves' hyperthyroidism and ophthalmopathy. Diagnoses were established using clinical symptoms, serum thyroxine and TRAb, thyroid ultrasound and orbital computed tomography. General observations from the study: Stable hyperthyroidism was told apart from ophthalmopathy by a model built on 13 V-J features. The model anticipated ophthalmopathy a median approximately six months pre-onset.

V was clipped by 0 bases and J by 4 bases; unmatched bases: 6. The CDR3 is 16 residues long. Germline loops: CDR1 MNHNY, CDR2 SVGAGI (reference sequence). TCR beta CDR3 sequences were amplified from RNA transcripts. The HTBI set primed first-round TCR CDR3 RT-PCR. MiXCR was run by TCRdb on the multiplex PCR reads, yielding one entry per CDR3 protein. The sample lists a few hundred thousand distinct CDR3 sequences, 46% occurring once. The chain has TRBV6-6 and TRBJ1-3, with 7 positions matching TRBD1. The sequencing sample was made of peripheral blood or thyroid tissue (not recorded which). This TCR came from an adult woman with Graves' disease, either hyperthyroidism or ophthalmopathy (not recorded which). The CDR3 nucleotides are TGTGCCAGCAGTTACTCCTACAGGGGAGCAGGAAACACCATATATTTT. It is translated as CASSYSYRGAGNTIYF.